This passage covers 19 T cell receptor beta chains from one sample sequenced in a study of shared clonotypes between healthy human individuals. Libraries were prepared by immunoSEQ multiplex PCR; TCRdb keeps only in-frame clonotypes and omits some of them. This table has more than 2,000,000 clones, around nine tenths appearing once. Input material: naive CD4+ T cells sorted from blood. Subset specified: CD45RA+ positively selected. All receptors derive from a man aged 18 to 29 in good health.

This clone has a handful of counts. Other DNA sequences of this sample code for an identical CDR3. The chain couples TRBV5-1 to TRBJ2-2; TRBD1 agrees at 8 bases. The CDR3 covers 15 residues. Germline assignment: CDR1 SGHRS and CDR2 YFSETQ. V shed 0 bases, J shed 4 bases, and the junction held 2 bases outside the gene matches. CDR3 sequence: CASSLGTGSTGELFF. DNA of the CDR3: TGCGCCAGCAGCTTGGGGACAGGGTCCACCGGGGAGCTGTTTTTT. Variable domain in full (rest from reference TRBV5-1 and TRBJ2-2): KAGVTQTPRYLIKTRGQQVTLSCSPISGHRSVSWYQQTPGQGLQFLFEYFSETQRNKGNFPGRFSGRQFSNSRSEMNVSTLELGDSALYLCASSLGTGSTGELFFGEGSRLTVL.

This rearrangement joins TRBV6-4 to TRBJ2-1; TRBD2 might be the D (5 bases). From germline, CDR1 is MRHNA and CDR2 SNTAGT. V was cut by 2 bases and J by 1 base, with 12 bases left in between. The CDR3 sequence is 16 residues long. The CDR3 DNA reads as TGTGCCAGCAGTGACCTTGCGGGTAGGTCCTACAATGAGCAGTTCTTC. This codes for CASSDLAGRSYNEQFF.

This chain joins TRBV2 and TRBJ2-5; unclear D gene. The CDR3 sequence is 13 residues long. Trimming took off 7 bases at V and 0 bases at J, with 9 bases between the two ends. Per germline, CDR1 SNHLY and CDR2 FYNNEI. CDR3 sequence (DNA): TGTGCCAGCAAAAGGTGGGACCAAGAGACCCAGTACTTC. Translation gives CASKRWDQETQYF.

The chain recombines TRBV2 with TRBJ1-1; tentatively, D is TRBD1 (6 bases). The germline V and J ends were trimmed by 6 bases and 1 base, with 12 bases remaining between them. Germline values: CDR1 SNHLY, CDR2 FYNNEI. This CDR3 has 14 amino acids. DNA for the CDR3: TGTGCCAGCAGAAGGGGGACGGCGAACACTGAAGCTTTCTTT. It yields the protein CASRRGTANTEAFF.

Concerning this clone: The sample contains more than one DNA sequence encoding this CDR3. The chain has TRBV5-1 and TRBJ1-5; the D gene is possibly TRBD1 (5 bases). V was clipped by 0 bases and J by 2 bases, with 9 bases between them. Germline loops: CDR1 SGHRS, CDR2 YFSETQ. The CDR3 runs to 15 residues. CDR3 DNA sequence: TGCGCCAGCAGCTTGGCCGGGGCGGGCAATCAGCCCCAGCATTTT. It codes for CASSLAGAGNQPQHF.

The V call is TRBV4-3, the J call TRBJ2-1, with TRBD1 matching over 9 bases. Germline CDR1 reads LGHNA; CDR2 reads YSLEER. Germline trimming cut 2 bases from V and 8 bases from J; bases unmatched to any gene: 7. The length of the CDR3 is 15 residues. The CDR3 nucleotides read TGCGCCAGCAGCCAATGGACAGGGGATAGGGATGAGCAGTTCTTC. Amino acid sequence: CASSQWTGDRDEQFF.

This clone was counted once. The sample holds other DNA sequences that translate to the same CDR3. The rearrangement uses TRBV30 and TRBJ1-1; D possibly corresponds to TRBD1 (6 bases). Trimming pared 1 base from V and 5 bases from J, leaving 8 bases between. This CDR3 region has 12 residues. Germline lookup yields CDR1 GTSNPN and CDR2 SVGIG (reference sequence). The DNA for the CDR3 is TGTGCCTGGAGTGGAGGGGGTACTGAAGCTTTCTTT. Protein sequence: CAWSGGGTEAFF.

The chain links TRBV28 to TRBJ1-2; D is undetermined. Germline values: CDR1 MDHEN, CDR2 SYDVKM. V was trimmed by 4 bases and J by 4 bases, leaving 13 bases between them. The CDR3 has 14 residues. CDR3 DNA sequence: TGTGCCAGCAGTTCTATTAGCTGGGCCTATGGCTACACCTTC. Its protein is CASSSISWAYGYTF.

The rearrangement uses TRBV5-1 and TRBJ2-2, with D perhaps TRBD1 or TRBD2 (5 bases each). Germline lookup yields CDR1 SGHRS and CDR2 YFSETQ. The length of the CDR3 is 15 residues. V lost 0 bases to trimming and J lost 5 bases, with 11 bases between them. Written as DNA, the CDR3 is TGCGCCAGCAGCTTGGGGAGTTGGGGGACCGGGGAGCTGTTTTTT. This codes for CASSLGSWGTGELFF.

This chain links TRBV5-4 with TRBJ1-2; a possible D gene is TRBD1 (5 bases). This CDR3 comprises 12 residues. The V end lost 4 bases, the J end lost 6 bases, and 10 bases lay between the germline ends. CDR1 is SGHNT, CDR2 YYREEE, per germline (reference sequence). This CDR3 reads CASSVTGNGYTF. CDR3 sequence (DNA): TGTGCCAGCAGCGTTACAGGAAATGGCTACACCTTC. The full variable domain, in which reference TRBV5-4 and TRBJ1-2 provide the parts outside the CDR3, is ETGVTQSPTHLIKTRGQQVTLRCSSQSGHNTVSWYQQALGQGPQFIFQYYREEENGRGNFPPRFSGLQFPNYSSELNVNALELDDSALYLCASSVTGNGYTFGSGTRLTVV.

The J gene is TRBJ2-5, the V gene TRBV7-2, with 9 nucleotides matching TRBD1. The CDR3 is 17 amino acids. From germline, CDR1 is SGHTA and CDR2 FQGNSA. V dropped 3 bases and J dropped 4; count of bases not matched to a gene: 12. CDR3 residues: CASSFSPGTGGRETQYF. CDR3 nucleotide sequence: TGTGCCAGCAGCTTCTCCCCCGGCACAGGGGGCAGAGAGACCCAGTACTTC. The full variable domain, with the rest looked up from reference TRBV7-2 and TRBJ2-5, is GAGVSQSPSNKVTEKGKDVELRCDPISGHTALYWYRQSLGQGLEFLIYFQGNSAPDKSGLPSDRFSAERTGGSVSTLTIQRTQQEDSAVYLCASSFSPGTGGRETQYFGPGTRLLVL.

The chain is built from TRBV4-2 and TRBJ2-5, with D perhaps TRBD2 (6 bases). Germline CDR1 and CDR2: LGHNA and YNFKEQ. V was pared by 3 bases and J by 1 base, with 15 bases between. CDR3 length: 16 residues. CDR3 loop: CASSQLGGETQETQYF. CDR3 sequence (DNA): TGTGCCAGCAGCCAGCTTGGCGGGGAAACCCAAGAGACCCAGTACTTC.

The chain combines TRBV6-1 with TRBJ2-5; TRBD2 matches 11 bases. This CDR3 is built from 16 residues. V was clipped by 4 bases and J by 0 bases; unmatched bases: 4. Germline CDR1 is MNHNS and CDR2 is SASEGT. The CDR3 here is CASSVTSGSYQETQYF. The CDR3 coding sequence is TGTGCCAGCAGTGTAACTAGCGGGAGTTACCAAGAGACCCAGTACTTC.

The CDR3 DNA sequence: TGTGCCAGCAGATCCCCCTCTGGGGCCAACGTCCTGACTTTC. It encodes CASRSPSGANVLTF. The chain links TRBV28 to TRBJ2-6; D gene unclear. The germline gives CDR1 MDHEN, CDR2 SYDVKM. V shed 6 bases and J shed 0 bases, with 6 bases lying between them. The CDR3 runs 14 residues.

V and J are TRBV7-9 and TRBJ1-5; maybe TRBD1 (6 bases). Looked up from germline, CDR1 is SEHNR and CDR2 is FQNEAQ (reference sequence). CDR3 length: 14 amino acids. Trimming removed 5 bases at V and 4 bases at J, with 12 bases between. CDR3 nucleotide sequence: TGTGCCAGCAGCAGAGGGACAACGAATCAGCCCCAGCATTTT. This translates into CASSRGTTNQPQHF. The variable domain in full, with the rest retrieved from reference TRBV7-9 and TRBJ1-5, is DTGVSQNPRHKITKRGQNVTFRCDPISEHNRLYWYRQTLGQGPEFLTYFQNEAQLEKSRLLSDRFSAERPKGSFSTLEIQRTEQGDSAMYLCASSRGTTNQPQHFGDGTRLSIL.

The chain recombines TRBV27 with TRBJ1-1; 7 nucleotides agree with TRBD1. CDR3 length: 15 residues. V was clipped by 7 bases and J by 2 bases; unmatched bases: 10. Germline loops: CDR1 MNHEY, CDR2 SMNVEV (reference sequence). This CDR3 reads CASKSDRAYNTEAFF. CDR3 coding DNA: TGTGCCAGCAAATCCGACAGGGCATACAACACTGAAGCTTTCTTT.

V gene TRBV6-1 combines with J gene TRBJ1-2; D gene uncertain. The germline V gene encodes CDR1 MNHNS and CDR2 SASEGT. V lost 5 bases and J 1 base, leaving 11 bases between the germline ends. This CDR3 has 14 amino acids. In DNA form, the CDR3 reads TGTGCCAGCAGTAACGGGAAGGGTAACTATGGCTACACCTTC. It specifies CASSNGKGNYGYTF.

A word on this clone: Other DNA sequences in the sample encode the same CDR3. The chain carries TRBV9 and TRBJ1-3, with D perhaps matching TRBD1 (5 bases). This CDR3 region has 14 residues. The ends were cut back, 0 bases at V and 3 bases at J, with 7 bases in the middle. Germline assignment: CDR1 SGDLS and CDR2 YYNGEE. The CDR3 DNA follows: TGTGCCAGCAGCGTAGGCAGGGATGGAAACACCATATATTTT. It is translated as CASSVGRDGNTIYF. Together with reference TRBV9 and TRBJ1-3, the CDR3 gives the full variable domain: DSGVTQTPKHLITATGQRVTLRCSPRSGDLSVYWYQQSLDQGLQFLIQYYNGEERAKGNILERFSAQQFPDLHSELNLSSLELGDSALYFCASSVGRDGNTIYFGEGSWLTVV.

The J gene is TRBJ2-7, the V gene TRBV7-3, with 12 bases that match TRBD1. Germline assignment: CDR1 SGHTA and CDR2 FQGTGA. The CDR3 runs to 15 residues. V was clipped by 5 bases and J by 7 bases; unmatched bases: 9. The CDR3 is CASSPGTGGGGEQYF. CDR3 DNA sequence: TGTGCCAGCAGCCCCGGGACAGGGGGCGGTGGGGAGCAGTACTTC.